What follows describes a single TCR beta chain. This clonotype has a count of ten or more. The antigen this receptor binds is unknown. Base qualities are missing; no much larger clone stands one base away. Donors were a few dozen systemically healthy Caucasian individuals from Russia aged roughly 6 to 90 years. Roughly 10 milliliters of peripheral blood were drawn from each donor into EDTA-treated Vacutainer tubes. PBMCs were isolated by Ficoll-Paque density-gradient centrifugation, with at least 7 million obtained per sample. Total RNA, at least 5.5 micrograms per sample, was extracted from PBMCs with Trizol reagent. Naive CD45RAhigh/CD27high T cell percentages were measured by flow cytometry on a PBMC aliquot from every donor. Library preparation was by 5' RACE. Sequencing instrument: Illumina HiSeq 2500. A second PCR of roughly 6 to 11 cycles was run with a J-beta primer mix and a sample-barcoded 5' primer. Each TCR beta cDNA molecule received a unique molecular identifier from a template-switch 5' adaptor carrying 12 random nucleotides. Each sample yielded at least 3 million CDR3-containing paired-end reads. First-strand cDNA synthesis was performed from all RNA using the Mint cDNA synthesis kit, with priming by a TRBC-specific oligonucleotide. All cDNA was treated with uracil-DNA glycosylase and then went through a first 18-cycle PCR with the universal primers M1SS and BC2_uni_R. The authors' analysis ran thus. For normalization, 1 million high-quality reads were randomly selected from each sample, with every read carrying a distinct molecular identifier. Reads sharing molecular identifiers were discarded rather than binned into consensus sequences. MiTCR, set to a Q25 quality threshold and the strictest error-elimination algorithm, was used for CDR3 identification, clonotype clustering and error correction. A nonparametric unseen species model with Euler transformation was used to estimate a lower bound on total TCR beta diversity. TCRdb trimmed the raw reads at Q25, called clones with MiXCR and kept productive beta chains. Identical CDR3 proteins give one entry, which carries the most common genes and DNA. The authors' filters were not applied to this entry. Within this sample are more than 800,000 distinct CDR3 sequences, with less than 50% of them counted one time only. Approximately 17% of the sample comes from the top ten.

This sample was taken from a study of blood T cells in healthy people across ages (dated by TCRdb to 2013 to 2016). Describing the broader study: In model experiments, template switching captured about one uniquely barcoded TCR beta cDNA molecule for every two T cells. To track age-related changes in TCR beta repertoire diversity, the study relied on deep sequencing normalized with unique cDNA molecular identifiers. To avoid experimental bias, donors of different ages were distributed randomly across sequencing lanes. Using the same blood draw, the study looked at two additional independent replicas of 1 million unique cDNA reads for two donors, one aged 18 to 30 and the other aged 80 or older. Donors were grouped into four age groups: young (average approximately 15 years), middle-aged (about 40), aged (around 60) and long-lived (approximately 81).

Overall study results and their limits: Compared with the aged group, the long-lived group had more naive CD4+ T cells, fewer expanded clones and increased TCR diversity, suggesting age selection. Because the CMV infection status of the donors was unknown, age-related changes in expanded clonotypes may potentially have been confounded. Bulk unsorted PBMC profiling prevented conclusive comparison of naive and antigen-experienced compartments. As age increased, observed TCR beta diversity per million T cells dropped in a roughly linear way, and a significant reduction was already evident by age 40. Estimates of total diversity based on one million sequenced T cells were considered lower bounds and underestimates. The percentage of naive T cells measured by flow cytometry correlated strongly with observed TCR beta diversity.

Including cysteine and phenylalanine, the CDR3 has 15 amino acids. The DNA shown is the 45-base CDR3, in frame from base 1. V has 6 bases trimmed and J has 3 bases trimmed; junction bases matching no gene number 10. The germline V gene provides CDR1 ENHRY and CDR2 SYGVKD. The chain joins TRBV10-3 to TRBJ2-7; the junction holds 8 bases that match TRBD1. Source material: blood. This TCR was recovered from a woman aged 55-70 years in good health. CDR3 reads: CAISAMTGDFYEQYF. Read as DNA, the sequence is TGTGCCATCAGCGCCATGACAGGGGATTTCTACGAGCAGTACTTC.